This T cell receptor beta chain was observed in a study of CD8 T cells in Susac syndrome. Negative isolation yielded the CD8+ and CD4+ T cells, while FACS enriched the TEMRA cells. RNA amounts of about 0.5 to 1 ug underwent reverse transcription with random hexamers. TCR beta CDR3 was amplified by immunoSEQ covering 54 Vbeta and 13 Jbeta. Using its own MiXCR run on the immunoSEQ multiplex PCR reads, TCRdb lists one record per CDR3 protein. The sample lists 120,000 or so distinct CDR3 sequences, roughly 94% seen once, with around 0.12% in the top ten. The germline CDR1 and CDR2 sequences are SQVTM and ANQGSEA. The junction had 11 bases not matched to a gene; V was cut back by 6 bases and J by 4 bases. CDR3 length: 16 residues.

The clonotype comes from a human donor with multiple sclerosis. Sequencing was carried out using CD4+ T cells from PBMCs. This rearrangement joins TRBV29-1 to TRBJ1-3; 11 nucleotides line up with TRBD1. CDR3 residues: CSVVPGQGDDGNTIYF. DNA of the CDR3: TGCAGCGTCGTCCCGGGACAGGGGGACGACGGAAACACCATATATTTT.